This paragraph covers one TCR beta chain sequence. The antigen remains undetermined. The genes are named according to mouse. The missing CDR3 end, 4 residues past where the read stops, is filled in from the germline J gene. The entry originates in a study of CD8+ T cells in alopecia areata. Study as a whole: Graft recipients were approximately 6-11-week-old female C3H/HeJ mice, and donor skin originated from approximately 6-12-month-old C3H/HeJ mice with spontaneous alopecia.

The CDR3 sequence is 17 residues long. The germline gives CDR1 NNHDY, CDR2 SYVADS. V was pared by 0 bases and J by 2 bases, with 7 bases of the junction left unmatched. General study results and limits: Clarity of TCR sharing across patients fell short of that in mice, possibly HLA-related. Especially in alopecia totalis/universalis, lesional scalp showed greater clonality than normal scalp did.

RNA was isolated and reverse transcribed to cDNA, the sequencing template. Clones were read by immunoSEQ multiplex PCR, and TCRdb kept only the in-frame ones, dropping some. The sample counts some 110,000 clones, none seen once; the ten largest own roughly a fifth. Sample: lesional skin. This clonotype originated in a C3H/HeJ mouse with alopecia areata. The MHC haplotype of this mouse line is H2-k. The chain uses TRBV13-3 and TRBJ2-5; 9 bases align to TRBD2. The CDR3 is CASSDEGGGAIQDTQYF. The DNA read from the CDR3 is TGTGCCAGCAGTGATGAGGGTGGGGGGGCGATCCAAGAC. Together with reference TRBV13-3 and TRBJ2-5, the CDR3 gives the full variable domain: EAAVTQSPRSKVAVTGGKVTLSCHQTNNHDYMYWYRQDTGHGLRLIHYSYVADSTEKGDIPDGYKASRPSQENFSLILELASLSQTAVYFCASSDEGGGAIQDTQYFGPGTRLLVL.